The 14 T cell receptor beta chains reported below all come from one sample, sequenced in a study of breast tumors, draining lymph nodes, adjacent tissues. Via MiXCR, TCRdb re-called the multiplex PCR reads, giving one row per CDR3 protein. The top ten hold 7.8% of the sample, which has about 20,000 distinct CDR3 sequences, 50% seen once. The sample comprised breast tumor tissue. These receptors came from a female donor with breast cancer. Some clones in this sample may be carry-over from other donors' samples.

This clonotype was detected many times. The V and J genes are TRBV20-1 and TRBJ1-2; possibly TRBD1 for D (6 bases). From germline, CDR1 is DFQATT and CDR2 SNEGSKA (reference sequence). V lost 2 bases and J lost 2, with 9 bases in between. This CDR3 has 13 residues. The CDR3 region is CSARTGSNYGYTF. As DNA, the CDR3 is TGCAGTGCTAGAACAGGGTCAAACTATGGCTACACCTTC.

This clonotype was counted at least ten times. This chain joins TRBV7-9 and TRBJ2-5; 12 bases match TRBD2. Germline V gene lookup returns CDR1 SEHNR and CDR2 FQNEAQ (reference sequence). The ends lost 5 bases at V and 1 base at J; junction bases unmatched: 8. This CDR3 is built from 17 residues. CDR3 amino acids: CASSHTSGRFSQETQYF. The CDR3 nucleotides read TGTGCCAGCAGCCACACTAGCGGGAGGTTTTCCCAAGAGACCCAGTACTTC.

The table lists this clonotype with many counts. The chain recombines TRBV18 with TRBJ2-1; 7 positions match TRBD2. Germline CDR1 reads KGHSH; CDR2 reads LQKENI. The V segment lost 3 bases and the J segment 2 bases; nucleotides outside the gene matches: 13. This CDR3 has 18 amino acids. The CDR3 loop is CASSPGTLAAWAYNEQFF. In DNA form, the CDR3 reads TGTGCCAGCTCACCCGGAACCCTAGCGGCATGGGCCTACAATGAGCAGTTCTTC.

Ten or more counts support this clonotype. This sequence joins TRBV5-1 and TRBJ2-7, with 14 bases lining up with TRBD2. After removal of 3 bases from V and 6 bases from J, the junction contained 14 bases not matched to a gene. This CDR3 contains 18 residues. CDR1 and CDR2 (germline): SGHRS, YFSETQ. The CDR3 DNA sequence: TGCGCCAGCAGCTCTGCCGGGACTAGCGGGAGTTGGATGAGCGAGCAGTACTTC. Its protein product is CASSSAGTSGSWMSEQYF.

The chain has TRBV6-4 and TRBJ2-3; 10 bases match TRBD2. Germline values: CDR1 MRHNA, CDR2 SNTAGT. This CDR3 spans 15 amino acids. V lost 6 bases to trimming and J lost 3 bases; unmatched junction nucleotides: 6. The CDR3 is CASSALLAGTDTQYF. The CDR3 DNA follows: TGTGCCAGCAGCGCCCTACTAGCGGGAACAGATACGCAGTATTTT.

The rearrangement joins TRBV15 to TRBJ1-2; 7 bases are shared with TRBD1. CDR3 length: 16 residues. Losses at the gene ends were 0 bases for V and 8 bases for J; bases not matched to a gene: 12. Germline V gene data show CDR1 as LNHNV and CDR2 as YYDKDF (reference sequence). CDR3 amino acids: CATSRDIETGLLGYTF. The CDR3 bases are TGTGCCACCAGCAGAGATATCGAGACAGGGTTGTTGGGCTACACCTTC.

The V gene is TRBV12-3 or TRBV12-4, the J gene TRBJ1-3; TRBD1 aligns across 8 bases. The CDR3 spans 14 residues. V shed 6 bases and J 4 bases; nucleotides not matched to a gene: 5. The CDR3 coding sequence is TGTGCCAGCAGGCTAACAGGGGGAGGAAACACCATATATTTT. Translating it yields CASRLTGGGNTIYF.

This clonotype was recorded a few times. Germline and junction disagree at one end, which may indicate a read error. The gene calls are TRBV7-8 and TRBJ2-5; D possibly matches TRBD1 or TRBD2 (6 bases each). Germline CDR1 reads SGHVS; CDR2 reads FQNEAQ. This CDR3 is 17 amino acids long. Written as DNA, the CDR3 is TGTGCCAGGAGCTTATTCGGGGGCCGGGAGTACCAAGAGGCCCAGTACTTC. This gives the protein CARSLFGGREYQEAQYF. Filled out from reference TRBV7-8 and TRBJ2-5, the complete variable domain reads GAGVSQSPRYKVAKRGQDVALRCDPISGHVSLFWYQQALGQGPEFLTYFQNEAQLDKSGLPSDRFFAERPEGSVSTLKIQRTQQEDSAVYLCARSLFGGREYQEAQYFGPGTRLLVL.

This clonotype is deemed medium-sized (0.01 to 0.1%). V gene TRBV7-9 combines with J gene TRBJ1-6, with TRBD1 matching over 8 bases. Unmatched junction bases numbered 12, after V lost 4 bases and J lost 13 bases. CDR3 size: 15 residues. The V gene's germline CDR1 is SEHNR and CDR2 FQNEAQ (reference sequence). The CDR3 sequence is CASSSGGQVSSPLHF. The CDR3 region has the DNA TGTGCCAGCAGCTCCGGGGGACAGGTCTCTTCTCCCCTCCACTTT.

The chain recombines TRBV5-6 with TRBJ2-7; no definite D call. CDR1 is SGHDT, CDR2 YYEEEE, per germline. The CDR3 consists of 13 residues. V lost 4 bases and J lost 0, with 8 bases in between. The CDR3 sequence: CASSPPPSYEQYF. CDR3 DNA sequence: TGTGCCAGCAGCCCGCCCCCCTCCTACGAGCAGTACTTC. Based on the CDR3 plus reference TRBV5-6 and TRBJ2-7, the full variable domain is DAGVTQSPTHLIKTRGQQVTLRCSPKSGHDTVSWYQQALGQGPQFIFQYYEEEERQRGNFPDRFSGHQFPNYSSELNVNALLLGDSALYLCASSPPPSYEQYFGPGTRLTVT.

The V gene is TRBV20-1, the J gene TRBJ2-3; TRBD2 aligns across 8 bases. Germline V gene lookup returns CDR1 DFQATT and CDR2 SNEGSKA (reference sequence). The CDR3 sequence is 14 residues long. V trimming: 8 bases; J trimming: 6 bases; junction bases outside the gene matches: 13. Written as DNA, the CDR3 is TGCAGTCTTGCTGGTGCGGGAGGATGGGATACGCAGTATTTT. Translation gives CSLAGAGGWDTQYF.

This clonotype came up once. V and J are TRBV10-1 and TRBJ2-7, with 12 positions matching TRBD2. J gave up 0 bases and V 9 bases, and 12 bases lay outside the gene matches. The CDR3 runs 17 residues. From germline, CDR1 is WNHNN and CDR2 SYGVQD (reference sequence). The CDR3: CARGGVTSGRNSYEQYF. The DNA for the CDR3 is TGCGCCAGAGGGGGGGTGACTAGCGGGAGAAACTCCTACGAGCAGTACTTC.

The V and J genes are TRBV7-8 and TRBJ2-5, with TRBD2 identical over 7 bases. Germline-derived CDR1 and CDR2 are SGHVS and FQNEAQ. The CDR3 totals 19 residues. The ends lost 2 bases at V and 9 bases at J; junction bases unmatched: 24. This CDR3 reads CASSLRGLVGGPDPEAQYF. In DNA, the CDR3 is TGTGCCAGCAGCTTACGTGGACTAGTGGGAGGGCCTGATCCCGAGGCCCAGTACTTC.

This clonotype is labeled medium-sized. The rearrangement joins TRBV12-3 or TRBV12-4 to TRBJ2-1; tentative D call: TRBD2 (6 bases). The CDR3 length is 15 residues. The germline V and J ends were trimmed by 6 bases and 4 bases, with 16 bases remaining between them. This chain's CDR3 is CASRGMREAYNEQFF. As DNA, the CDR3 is TGTGCCAGCAGGGGGATGAGGGAGGCATACAATGAGCAGTTCTTC.